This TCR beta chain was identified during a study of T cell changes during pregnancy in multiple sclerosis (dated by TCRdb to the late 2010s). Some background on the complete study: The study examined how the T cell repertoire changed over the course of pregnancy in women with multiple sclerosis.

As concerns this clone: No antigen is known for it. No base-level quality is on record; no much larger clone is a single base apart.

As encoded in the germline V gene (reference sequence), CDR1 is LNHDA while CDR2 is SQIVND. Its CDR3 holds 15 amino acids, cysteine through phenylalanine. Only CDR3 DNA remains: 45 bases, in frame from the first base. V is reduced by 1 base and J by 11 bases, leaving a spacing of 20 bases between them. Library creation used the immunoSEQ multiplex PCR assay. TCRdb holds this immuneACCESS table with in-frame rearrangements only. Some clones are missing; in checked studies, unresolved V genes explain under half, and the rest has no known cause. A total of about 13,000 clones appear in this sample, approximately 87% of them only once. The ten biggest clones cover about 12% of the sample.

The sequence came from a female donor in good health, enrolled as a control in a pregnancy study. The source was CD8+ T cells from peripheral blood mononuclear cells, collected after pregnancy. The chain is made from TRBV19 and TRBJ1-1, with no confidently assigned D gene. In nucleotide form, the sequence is TGTGCCAGTAGTATAGTTCCGGGATTAGAAGTGAGTGCTTTCTTT. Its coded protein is CASSIVPGLEVSAFF.